This T cell receptor (beta chain) comes out of a study of radiotherapy plus CTLA-4 blockade in lung cancer. Across the whole study: An objective response was seen in under 20% of patients, and disease control in 25% to 40%.

CDR1 and CDR2 (germline): MNHEY, SVGAGI. This CDR3 region has 13 residues. The V gene lost 6 bases and the J gene lost 4 bases, with 12 bases spanning the gap. Focal radiation and CTLA-4 blockade (ipilimumab) were tested in chemo-refractory metastatic non-small-cell lung cancer patients. Worth noting for this clone: Its specificity is not known.

Study-level findings and limits: Together with interferon-beta, which increased in serum after radiation, early dynamic changes in blood T cell clones were reportedly the best predictors of response.

The protocol was immunoSEQ multiplex PCR, while the TCRdb copy is restricted to in-frame clones and leaves out a portion. The sample lists tens of thousands of clones; less than 85% were seen once. The chain carries TRBV6-5 and TRBJ1-2; D gene unclear. This TCR was recovered from a human donor with non-small cell lung cancer who had stable disease on radiotherapy plus ipilimumab. Source: peripheral blood, taken from a patient treated with radiotherapy plus ipilimumab. In nucleotides, the CDR3 is TGTGCCAGCAGATACGCTGGCAGCTATGGCTACACCTTC. Translation: CASRYAGSYGYTF.